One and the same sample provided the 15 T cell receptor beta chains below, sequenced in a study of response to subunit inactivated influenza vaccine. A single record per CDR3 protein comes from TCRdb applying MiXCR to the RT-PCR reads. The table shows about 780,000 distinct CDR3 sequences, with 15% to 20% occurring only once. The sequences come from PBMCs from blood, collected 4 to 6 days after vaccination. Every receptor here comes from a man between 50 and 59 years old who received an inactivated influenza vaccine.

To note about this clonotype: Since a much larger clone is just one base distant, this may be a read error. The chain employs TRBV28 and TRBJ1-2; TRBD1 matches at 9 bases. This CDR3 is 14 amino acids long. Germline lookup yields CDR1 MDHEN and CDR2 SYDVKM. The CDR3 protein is CATGQGYNNYGYSF. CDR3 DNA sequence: TGTGCCACGGGACAGGGATATAATAACTATGGCTACTCCTTC.

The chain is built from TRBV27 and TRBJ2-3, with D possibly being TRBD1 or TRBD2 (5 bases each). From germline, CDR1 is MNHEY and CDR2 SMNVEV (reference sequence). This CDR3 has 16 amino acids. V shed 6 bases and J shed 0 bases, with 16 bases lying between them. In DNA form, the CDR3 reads TGTGCCAGCAGCTTGCCCGGGACGAGCAGCACAGATACGCAGTATTTT. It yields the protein CASSLPGTSSTDTQYF.

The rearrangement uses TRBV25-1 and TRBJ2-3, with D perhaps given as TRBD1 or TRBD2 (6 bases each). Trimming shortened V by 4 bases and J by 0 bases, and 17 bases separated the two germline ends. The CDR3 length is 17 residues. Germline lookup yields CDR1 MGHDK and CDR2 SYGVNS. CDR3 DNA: TGTGCCAGCAGTGGAGGGGGGCGCGGAACTAGCACAGATACGCAGTATTTT. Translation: CASSGGGRGTSTDTQYF.

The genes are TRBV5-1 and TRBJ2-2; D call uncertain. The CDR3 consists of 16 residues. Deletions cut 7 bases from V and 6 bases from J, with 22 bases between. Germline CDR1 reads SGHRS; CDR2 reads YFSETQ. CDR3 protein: CASSPTPLSTPGELFF. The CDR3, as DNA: TGCGCCAGCTCCCCGACCCCGCTATCAACACCCGGGGAGCTGTTTTTT.

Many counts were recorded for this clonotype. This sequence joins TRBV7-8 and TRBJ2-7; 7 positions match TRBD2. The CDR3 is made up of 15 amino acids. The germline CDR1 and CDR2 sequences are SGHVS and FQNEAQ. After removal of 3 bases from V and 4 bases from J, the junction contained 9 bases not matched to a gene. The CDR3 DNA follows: TGTGCCAGCAGCTTTATTGGCGGGAGAGGTTACGAGCAGTACTTC. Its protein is CASSFIGGRGYEQYF.

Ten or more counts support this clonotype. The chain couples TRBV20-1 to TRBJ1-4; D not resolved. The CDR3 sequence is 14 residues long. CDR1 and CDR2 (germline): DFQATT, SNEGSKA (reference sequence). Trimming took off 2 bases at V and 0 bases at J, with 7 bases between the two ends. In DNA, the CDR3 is TGCAGTGCTAGACAGTTAGCAACTAATGAAAAACTGTTTTTT. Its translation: CSARQLATNEKLFF.

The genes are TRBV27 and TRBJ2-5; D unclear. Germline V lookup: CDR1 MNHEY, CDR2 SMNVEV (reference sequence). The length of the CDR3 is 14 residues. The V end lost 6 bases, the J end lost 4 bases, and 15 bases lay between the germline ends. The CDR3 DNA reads TGTGCCAGCAGCGCTGAAGAGGCAGCAGAGACCCAGTACTTC. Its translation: CASSAEEAAETQYF.

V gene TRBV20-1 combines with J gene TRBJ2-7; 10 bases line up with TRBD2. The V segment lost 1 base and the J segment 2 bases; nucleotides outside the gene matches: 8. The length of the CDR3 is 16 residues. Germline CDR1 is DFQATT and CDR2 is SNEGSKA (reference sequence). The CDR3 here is CSARGTSGLSPYEQYF. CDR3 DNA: TGCAGTGCTAGAGGGACTAGCGGCTTATCTCCCTACGAGCAGTACTTC.

DNA of the CDR3: TGCGCCAGCAGCACATACAGGGGAGTCACCTACGAGCAGTACTTC. Translation: CASSTYRGVTYEQYF. The chain employs TRBV4-3 and TRBJ2-7, with 7 bases that match TRBD1. Trimming removed 5 bases from V and 2 bases from J; junction bases left unmatched: 9. CDR3 size: 15 residues. Germline V lookup: CDR1 LGHNA, CDR2 YSLEER.

Here the CDR3 reads CASSVEGQGAYGYTF. CDR3 nucleotide sequence: TGTGCCAGCAGCGTAGAAGGACAGGGGGCCTATGGCTACACCTTC. The chain is built from TRBV9 and TRBJ1-2, with 11 positions matching TRBD1. V was clipped by 0 bases and J by 4 bases; unmatched bases: 2. CDR1 SGDLS and CDR2 YYNGEE come from the germline V gene. The CDR3 covers 15 residues.

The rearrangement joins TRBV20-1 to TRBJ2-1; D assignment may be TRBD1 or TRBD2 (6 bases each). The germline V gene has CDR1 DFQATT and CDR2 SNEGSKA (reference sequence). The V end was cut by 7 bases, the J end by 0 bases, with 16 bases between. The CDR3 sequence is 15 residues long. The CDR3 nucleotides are TGCAGTGATAGGAGGGACACCAGCTCCTACAATGAGCAGTTCTTC. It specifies CSDRRDTSSYNEQFF.

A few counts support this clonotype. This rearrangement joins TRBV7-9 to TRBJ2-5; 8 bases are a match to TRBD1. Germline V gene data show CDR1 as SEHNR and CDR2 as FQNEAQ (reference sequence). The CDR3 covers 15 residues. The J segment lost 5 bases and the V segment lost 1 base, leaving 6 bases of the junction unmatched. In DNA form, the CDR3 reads TGTGCCAGCAGCTTAGAGCAGGGGGCGGCGGAGACCCAGTACTTC. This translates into CASSLEQGAAETQYF.

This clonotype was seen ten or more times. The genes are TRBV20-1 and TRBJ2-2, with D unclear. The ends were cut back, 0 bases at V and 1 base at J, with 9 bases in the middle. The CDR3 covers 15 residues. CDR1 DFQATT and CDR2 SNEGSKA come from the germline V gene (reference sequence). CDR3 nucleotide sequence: TGCAGTGCTAGAGAATATCTCAAGAACACCGGGGAGCTGTTTTTT. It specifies CSAREYLKNTGELFF.

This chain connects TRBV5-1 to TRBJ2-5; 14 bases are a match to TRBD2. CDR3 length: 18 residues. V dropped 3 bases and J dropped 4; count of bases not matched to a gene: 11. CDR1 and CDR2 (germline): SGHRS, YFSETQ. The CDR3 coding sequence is TGCGCCAGCAGCTCCCCGGGGGGACTAGCGGGAGATGGAGAGACCCAGTACTTC. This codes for CASSSPGGLAGDGETQYF.

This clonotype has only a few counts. As DNA, the CDR3 is TGTGCCAGCAGTTTATCGGGGGGACTAGCGGTAACAGGGACCCAGTACTTC. Protein sequence: CASSLSGGLAVTGTQYF. This rearrangement joins TRBV27 to TRBJ2-5; 11 bases agree with TRBD2. CDR1 and CDR2 (germline): MNHEY, SMNVEV (reference sequence). V lost 0 bases, J lost 7 bases, and 10 bases stayed unmatched. The CDR3 has 17 amino acids.